Below, 15 T cell receptor beta chains from the same sample are listed, as sequenced in a study of T cells in Graves' hyperthyroidism and ophthalmopathy. Amplification of TCR beta CDR3 regions used RNA as the template. HTBI primers were employed in a first-round RT-PCR of the TCR CDR3. TCRdb reanalysed the multiplex PCR reads using MiXCR and keeps one entry per CDR3 protein. The table has 700,000 to 850,000 distinct CDR3 sequences, 30% to 40% seen once. The source material was blood. The receptors derive from a woman between 40 and 55 years old with Graves' hyperthyroidism.

In its sample, this clonotype was seen many times. V and J are TRBV7-8 and TRBJ2-2; either TRBD1 or TRBD2 may fit D (5 bases each). Trimming took 3 bases from V and 3 from J, leaving 8 bases between them. The germline V gene encodes CDR1 SGHVS and CDR2 FQNEAQ. The CDR3 is 14 residues long. The CDR3 here is CASSFQGDTGELFF. The CDR3 nucleotides read TGTGCCAGCAGCTTCCAGGGAGACACCGGGGAGCTGTTTTTT.

V is TRBV6-2 or TRBV6-3 and J is TRBJ1-1, with a tentative D call TRBD1 (6 bases). This CDR3 has 16 amino acids. V was clipped by 5 bases and J by 3 bases, with 19 bases between them. Per the germline V gene, CDR1 is MNHEY and CDR2 is SVGEGT. The DNA of the CDR3 is TGTGCCAGCAGTAAAAACAGGGAGGGGATGGACACTGAAGCTTTCTTT. This sequence encodes CASSKNREGMDTEAFF.

The chain has TRBV4-3 and TRBJ1-5; 7 positions agree with TRBD1. The ends lost 3 bases at V and 5 bases at J; junction bases unmatched: 4. CDR1 and CDR2 (germline): LGHNA, YSLEER. The CDR3 extends over 14 amino acids. The CDR3 reads CASSHLQGDQPQHF. The CDR3 bases are TGCGCCAGCAGCCACCTTCAGGGGGATCAGCCCCAGCATTTT.

This clonotype has just one count. The V call is TRBV12-3 or TRBV12-4, the J call TRBJ2-7; 8 nucleotides line up with TRBD2. The CDR3 loop spans 17 amino acids. V shed 3 bases and J 0 bases; nucleotides not matched to a gene: 10. The chain's CDR3 is CASSFSGGRRFSYEQYF. The CDR3 nucleotides read TGTGCCAGCAGTTTTTCGGGAGGGCGGCGATTCTCCTACGAGCAGTACTTC.

As for this clonotype: Just one base apart from a much larger clone, this may be a read error. In this CDR3 the conserved last residue, phenylalanine or tryptophan, is missing, so a read error is likely. V and J are TRBV15 and TRBJ2-7; possibly TRBD1 or TRBD2 for D (5 bases each). Germline V gene sequence: CDR1 LNHNV, CDR2 YYDKDF (reference sequence). The V and J ends lost 3 bases and 4 bases respectively, with 19 bases between them. The CDR3 has 16 amino acids. The CDR3 sequence: CATSSIGETAFYEQYS. For the CDR3, the DNA is TGTGCCACCAGCAGCATCGGGGAGACAGCCTTTTACGAGCAGTACTCC.

The rearrangement joins TRBV10-3 to TRBJ1-5; 9 nucleotides line up with TRBD1. Germline loops: CDR1 ENHRY, CDR2 SYGVKD. The CDR3 is 15 amino acids. V lost 3 bases to trimming and J lost 2 bases; unmatched junction nucleotides: 2. The CDR3 spells CAISDRTGGNQPQHF. DNA of the CDR3: TGTGCCATCAGTGATCGGACAGGGGGCAATCAGCCCCAGCATTTT.

The V and J genes are TRBV15 and TRBJ1-4; TRBD1 might be the D (6 bases). Trimming left V 8 bases short and J 7 bases short, with 11 bases between. CDR1 and CDR2 from the germline V gene are LNHNV and YYDKDF (reference sequence). CDR3 length equals 12 residues. The CDR3 nucleotides are TGTGCCACCGCAGGGGAGAGTGAAAAACTGTTTTTT. Translating gives CATAGESEKLFF.

This clonotype has ten or more counts. This sequence joins TRBV10-3 and TRBJ1-3; D ambiguous. The V and J ends lost 3 bases and 9 bases respectively, with 6 bases between them. The CDR3 loop spans 11 amino acids. Germline lookup yields CDR1 ENHRY and CDR2 SYGVKD. The CDR3, as DNA: TGTGCCATCAGTGATTTCGGCACCATATATTTT. This codes for CAISDFGTIYF.

The chain links TRBV12-3 or TRBV12-4 to TRBJ2-7; TRBD1 matches 9 bases. The CDR3 has 15 residues. J was trimmed by 5 bases and V by 6 bases; bases with no gene match: 11. In DNA form, the CDR3 reads TGTGCCAGCAGCTCCCGGGACAGGGACCAGGACGAGCAGTACTTC. This codes for CASSSRDRDQDEQYF.

This clonotype occurred a few times. The genes are TRBV2 and TRBJ2-1, with D tentatively TRBD2 (5 bases). In germline, CDR1 is SNHLY, CDR2 FYNNEI. This CDR3 has 15 residues. Trimming stripped 4 bases from V and 4 bases from J, with 14 bases between. CDR3 protein: CASSGWTQLYNEQFF. CDR3 nucleotide sequence: TGTGCCAGCAGTGGATGGACTCAACTTTACAATGAGCAGTTCTTC.

This chain uses TRBV10-3 with TRBJ2-2; TRBD1 aligns across 7 bases. Germline V lookup: CDR1 ENHRY, CDR2 SYGVKD. The CDR3 is 14 residues long. Trimming took 3 bases from V and 9 from J; bases not matched to a gene: 7. The CDR3, as DNA: TGTGCCATCAGTGATGACAGGGAGCCCAGGGAGCTGTTTTTT. Its protein is CAISDDREPRELFF.

CDR3 nucleotides: TGTGCCAGCAGTTTTTCTGGCGGTCGGTCGATAAAGAACACTGAAGCTTTCTTT. Residues: CASSFSGGRSIKNTEAFF. The chain combines TRBV12-3 or TRBV12-4 with TRBJ1-1; D remains ambiguous. The CDR3 is made up of 18 amino acids. Trimming pared 3 bases from V and 1 base from J, leaving 21 bases between.

Only a few counts were recorded for this clonotype. The chain links TRBV6-9 to TRBJ1-5, with a possible D match to TRBD1 (6 bases). This CDR3 has 14 amino acids. V gave up 7 bases and J gave up 10 bases, with 20 bases separating them. Germline CDR1 and CDR2: MNHGY and SVAAGI. The CDR3 bases are TGTGCCAGCAACCAGAAGGCAGGGACAAAACCCCAGCATTTT. Protein sequence: CASNQKAGTKPQHF.

V and J are TRBV19 and TRBJ1-1, with TRBD1 matching over 9 bases. CDR3 length equals 18 residues. V dropped 3 bases and J dropped 0; count of bases not matched to a gene: 11. Germline V lookup: CDR1 LNHDA, CDR2 SQIVND (reference sequence). The CDR3 is CASSMMPGQGFLNTEAFF. The CDR3 nucleotides read TGTGCCAGTAGTATGATGCCGGGACAGGGCTTTTTGAACACTGAAGCTTTCTTT.

This clonotype was seen repeatedly, ten times or more. The V call is TRBV29-1, the J call TRBJ1-2, with 8 bases lining up with TRBD1. Germline loops: CDR1 SQVTM, CDR2 ANQGSEA. Unmatched junction bases numbered 11, after V lost 7 bases and J lost 7 bases. CDR3 size: 13 residues. CDR3 protein: CSARTGPLFGYTF. In DNA, the CDR3 is TGCAGCGCCCGGACAGGGCCACTATTTGGCTACACCTTC.